The rows below give T cell receptor beta chains drawn from one sample of a study of blood T cell repertoires in COVID-19. Only in-frame clones appear in the TCRdb table, and some are missing; sequencing was by immunoSEQ multiplex PCR. The sample records approximately 50,000 clones, almost 95% being singletons. Source material: peripheral blood. The source is a man aged 50 to 60 with active COVID-19. Each CDR3 is given with its conserved first and last residue. The D gene is left open where the match is weak.

.	TRBJ1-1	TRBV18	CASSPRSTNTEAFF	TGTGCCAGCTCACCGCGGTCCACCAACACTGAAGCTTTCTTT
.	TRBJ2-1	TRBV16	CASSQSGQVNEQFF	TGTGCCAGCAGCCAATCGGGGCAGGTGAATGAGCAGTTCTTC
.	TRBJ2-7	TRBV27	CASGPDYGARAGEQYF	TGTGCCAGCGGCCCGGATTACGGAGCTCGCGCGGGCGAGCAGTACTTC
.	TRBJ2-7	TRBV4-3	CASSQDREAAYEQYF	TGCGCCAGCAGCCAAGATAGGGAGGCCGCCTACGAGCAGTACTTC
TRBD1	TRBJ2-1	TRBV19	CASTPRQGVNEQFF	TGTGCCAGTACTCCGAGACAGGGTGTCAATGAGCAGTTCTTC
TRBD1	TRBJ1-1	TRBV7-6	CASSLVGDRGSTEAFF	TGTGCCAGCAGCTTAGTTGGGGACAGGGGGTCCACTGAAGCTTTCTTT
.	TRBJ1-3	TRBV11-2	CASSLVGTSTGNTIYF	TGTGCCAGCAGCTTAGTAGGGACATCAACTGGAAACACCATATATTTT
.	TRBJ2-1	TRBV3-1/TRBV3-2	CASSQTQLAPYNEQFF	TGTGCCAGCAGCCAAACGCAACTAGCCCCCTACAATGAGCAGTTCTTC
.	TRBJ1-4	TRBV12-3/TRBV12-4	CASSPGILEKLFF	TGTGCCAGCAGCCCGGGAATCCTTGAAAAACTGTTTTTT
TRBD1	TRBJ1-1	TRBV29-1	CSDALPGQGVTEAFF	TGCAGCGATGCACTACCGGGACAGGGTGTAACTGAAGCTTTCTTT
.	TRBJ2-1	TRBV7-9	CASSSPGGLGPYNEQFF	TGTGCCAGCAGCTCCCCCGGAGGGCTGGGGCCGTACAATGAGCAGTTCTTC